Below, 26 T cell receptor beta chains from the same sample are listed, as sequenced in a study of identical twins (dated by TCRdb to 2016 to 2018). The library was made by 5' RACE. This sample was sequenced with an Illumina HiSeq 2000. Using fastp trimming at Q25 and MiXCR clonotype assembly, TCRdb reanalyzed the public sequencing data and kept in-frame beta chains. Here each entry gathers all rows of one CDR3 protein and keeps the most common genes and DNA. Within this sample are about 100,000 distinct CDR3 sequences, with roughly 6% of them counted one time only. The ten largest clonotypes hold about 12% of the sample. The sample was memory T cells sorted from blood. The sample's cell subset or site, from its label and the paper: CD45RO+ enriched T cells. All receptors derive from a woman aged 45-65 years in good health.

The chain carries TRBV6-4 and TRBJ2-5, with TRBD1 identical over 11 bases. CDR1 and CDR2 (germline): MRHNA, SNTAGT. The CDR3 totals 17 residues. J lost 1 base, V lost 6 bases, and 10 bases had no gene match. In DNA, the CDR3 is TGTGCCAGCAGCCCGACCGGGACAGGGGGTACCCAAGAGACCCAGTACTTC. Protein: CASSPTGTGGTQETQYF.

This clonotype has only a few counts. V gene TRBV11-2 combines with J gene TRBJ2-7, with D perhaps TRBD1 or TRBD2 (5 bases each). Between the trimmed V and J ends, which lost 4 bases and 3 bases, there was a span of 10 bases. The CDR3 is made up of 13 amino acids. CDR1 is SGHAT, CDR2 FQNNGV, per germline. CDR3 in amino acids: CASSSRDRYEQYF. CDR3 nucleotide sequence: TGTGCCAGCAGCTCCCGGGACCGCTACGAGCAGTACTTC.

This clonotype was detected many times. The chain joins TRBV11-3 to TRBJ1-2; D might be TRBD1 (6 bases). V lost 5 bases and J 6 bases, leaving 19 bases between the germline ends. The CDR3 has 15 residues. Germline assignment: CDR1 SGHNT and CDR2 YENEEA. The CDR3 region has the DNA TGTGCCAGCAGCCCGGGGGCCAAGAGGGTGCATGGCTACACCTTC. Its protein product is CASSPGAKRVHGYTF.

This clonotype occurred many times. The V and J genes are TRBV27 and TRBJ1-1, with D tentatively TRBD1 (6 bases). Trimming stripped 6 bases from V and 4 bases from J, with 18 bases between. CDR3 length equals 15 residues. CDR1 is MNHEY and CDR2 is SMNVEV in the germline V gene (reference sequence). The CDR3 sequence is CASSRPGGAGTEAFF. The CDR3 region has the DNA TGTGCCAGCAGCCGCCCGGGGGGGGCGGGCACTGAAGCTTTCTTT.

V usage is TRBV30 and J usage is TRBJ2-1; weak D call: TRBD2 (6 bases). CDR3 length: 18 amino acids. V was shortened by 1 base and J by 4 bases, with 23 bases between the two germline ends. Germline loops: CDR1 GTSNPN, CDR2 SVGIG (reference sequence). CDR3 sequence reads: CAWSDTYLGAGLYNEQFF. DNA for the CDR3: TGTGCCTGGAGTGATACCTACCTTGGAGCGGGCCTTTACAATGAGCAGTTCTTC.

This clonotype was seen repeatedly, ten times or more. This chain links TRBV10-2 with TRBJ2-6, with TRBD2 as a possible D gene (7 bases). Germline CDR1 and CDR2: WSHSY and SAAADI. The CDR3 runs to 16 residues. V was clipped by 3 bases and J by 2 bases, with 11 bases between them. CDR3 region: CASSEGGATGANVLTF. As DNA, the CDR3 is TGCGCCAGCAGTGAAGGGGGGGCGACTGGGGCCAACGTCCTGACTTTC.

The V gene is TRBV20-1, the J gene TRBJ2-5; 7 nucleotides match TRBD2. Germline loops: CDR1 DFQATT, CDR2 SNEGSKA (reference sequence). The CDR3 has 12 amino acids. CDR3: CREPRELETQYF. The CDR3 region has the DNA TGCAGAGAGCCGCGGGAGTTAGAGACCCAGTACTTC.

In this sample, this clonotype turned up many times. The CDR3: CASSWDPSYNEQFF. CDR3 DNA: TGCGCCAGCAGCTGGGACCCGAGCTACAATGAGCAGTTCTTC. The chain recombines TRBV5-1 with TRBJ2-1; perhaps D is TRBD1 or TRBD2 (5 bases each). The CDR3 runs to 14 residues. CDR1 and CDR2 from the germline V gene are SGHRS and YFSETQ. V lost 3 bases and J lost 3, with 10 bases in between.

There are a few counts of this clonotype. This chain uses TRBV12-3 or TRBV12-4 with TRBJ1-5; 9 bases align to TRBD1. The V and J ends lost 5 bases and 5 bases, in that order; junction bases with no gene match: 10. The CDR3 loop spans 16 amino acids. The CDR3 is CASSKQQGANDQPQHF. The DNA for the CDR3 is TGTGCCAGCAGTAAACAACAGGGGGCGAACGATCAGCCCCAGCATTTT.

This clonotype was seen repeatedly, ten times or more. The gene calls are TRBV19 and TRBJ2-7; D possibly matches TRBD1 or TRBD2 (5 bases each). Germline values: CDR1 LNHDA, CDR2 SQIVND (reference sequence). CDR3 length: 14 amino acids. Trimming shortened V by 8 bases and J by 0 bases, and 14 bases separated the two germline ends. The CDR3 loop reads CASSTKGNSYEQYF. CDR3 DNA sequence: TGTGCCAGTTCGACTAAGGGGAACTCCTACGAGCAGTACTTC. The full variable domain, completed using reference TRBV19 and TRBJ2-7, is DGGITQSPKYLFRKEGQNVTLSCEQNLNHDAMYWYRQDPGQGLRLIYYSQIVNDFQKGDIAEGYSVSREKKESFPLTVTSAQKNPTAFYLCASSTKGNSYEQYFGPGTRLTVT.

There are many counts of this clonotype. DNA for the CDR3: TGCAGTGCTAGAGATCTGTATCAGGGACCCTACGAGCAGTACTTC. As protein: CSARDLYQGPYEQYF. The V call is TRBV20-1, the J call TRBJ2-7; D might be TRBD1 or TRBD2, each matching 5 bases. CDR1 and CDR2 from the germline V gene are DFQATT and SNEGSKA (reference sequence). V was trimmed by 0 bases and J by 2 bases, leaving 14 bases between them. The CDR3 extends over 15 amino acids.

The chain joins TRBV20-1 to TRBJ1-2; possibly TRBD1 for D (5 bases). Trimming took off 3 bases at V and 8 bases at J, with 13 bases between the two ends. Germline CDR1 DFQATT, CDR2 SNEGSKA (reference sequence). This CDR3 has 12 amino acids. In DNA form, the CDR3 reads TGCAGTGCTAGTCTCGCAGGACAAGGCTACACCTTC. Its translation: CSASLAGQGYTF.

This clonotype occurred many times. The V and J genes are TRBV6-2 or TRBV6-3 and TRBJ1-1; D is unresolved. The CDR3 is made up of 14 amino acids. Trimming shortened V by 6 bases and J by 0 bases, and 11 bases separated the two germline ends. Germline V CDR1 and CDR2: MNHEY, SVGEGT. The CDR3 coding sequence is TGTGCCAGCAGGCAGAGTCTGATGAACACTGAAGCTTTCTTT. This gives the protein CASRQSLMNTEAFF.

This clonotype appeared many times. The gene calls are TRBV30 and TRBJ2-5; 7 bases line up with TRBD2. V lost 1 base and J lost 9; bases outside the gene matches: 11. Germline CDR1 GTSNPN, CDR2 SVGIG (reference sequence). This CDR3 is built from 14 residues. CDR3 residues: CAWSERPARGAQYF. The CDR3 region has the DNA TGTGCCTGGAGTGAAAGACCAGCCCGGGGGGCCCAGTACTTC.

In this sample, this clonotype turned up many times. In DNA, the CDR3 is TGCGCCAGCAGGCCTAGCGGGAGGGCCGGGGAGCTGTTTTTT. It is translated as CASRPSGRAGELFF. The chain couples TRBV10-2 to TRBJ2-2; 12 bases are shared with TRBD2. Unmatched junction bases numbered 2, after V lost 6 bases and J lost 6 bases. The CDR3 is 14 amino acids. Germline V CDR1 and CDR2: WSHSY, SAAADI.

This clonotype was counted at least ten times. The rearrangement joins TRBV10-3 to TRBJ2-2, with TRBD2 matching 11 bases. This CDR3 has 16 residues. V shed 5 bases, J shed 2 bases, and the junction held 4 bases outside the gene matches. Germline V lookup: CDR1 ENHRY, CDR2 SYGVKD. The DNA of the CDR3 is TGTGCCATCAGTTCCACTAGCGGGAGAAACACCGGGGAGCTGTTTTTT. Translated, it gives CAISSTSGRNTGELFF.

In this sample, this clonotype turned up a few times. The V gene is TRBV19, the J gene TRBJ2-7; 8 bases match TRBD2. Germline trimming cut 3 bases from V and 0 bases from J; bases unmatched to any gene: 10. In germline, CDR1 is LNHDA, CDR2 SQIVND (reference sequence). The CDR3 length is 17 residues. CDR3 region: CASSMTSLSGTSYEQYF. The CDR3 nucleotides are TGTGCCAGTAGTATGACGTCCCTTAGCGGGACCTCCTACGAGCAGTACTTC.

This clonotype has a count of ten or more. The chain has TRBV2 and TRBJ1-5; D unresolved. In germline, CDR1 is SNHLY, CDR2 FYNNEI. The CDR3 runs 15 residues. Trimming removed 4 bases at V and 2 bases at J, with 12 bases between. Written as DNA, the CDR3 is TGTGCCAGCAGTGTAAAATCCGGGGGCAATCAGCCCCAGCATTTT. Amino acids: CASSVKSGGNQPQHF.

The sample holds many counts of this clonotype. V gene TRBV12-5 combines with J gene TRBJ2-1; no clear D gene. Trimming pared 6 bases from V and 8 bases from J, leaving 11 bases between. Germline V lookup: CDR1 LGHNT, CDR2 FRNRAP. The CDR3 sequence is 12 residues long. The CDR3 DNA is TGTGCTAGTGGCCCACAGAACCATGAGCAGTTCTTC. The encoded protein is CASGPQNHEQFF.

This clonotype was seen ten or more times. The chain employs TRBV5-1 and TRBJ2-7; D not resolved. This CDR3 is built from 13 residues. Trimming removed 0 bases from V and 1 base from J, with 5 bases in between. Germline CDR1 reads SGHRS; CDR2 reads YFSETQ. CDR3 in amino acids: CASSLGYSYEQYF. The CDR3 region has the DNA TGCGCCAGCAGCTTGGGGTATTCCTACGAGCAGTACTTC.

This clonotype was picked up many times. The CDR3 bases are TGTGCCAGCAGCTTAGTACGCCGGACTCAACTACACACCGGGGAGCTGTTTTTT. Protein product: CASSLVRRTQLHTGELFF. The chain couples TRBV11-2 to TRBJ2-2, with D perhaps TRBD2 (5 bases). Trimming cost V 1 base and J 3 bases, with 18 bases left between them. The CDR3 spans 18 residues. Germline V gives CDR1 SGHAT, CDR2 FQNNGV.

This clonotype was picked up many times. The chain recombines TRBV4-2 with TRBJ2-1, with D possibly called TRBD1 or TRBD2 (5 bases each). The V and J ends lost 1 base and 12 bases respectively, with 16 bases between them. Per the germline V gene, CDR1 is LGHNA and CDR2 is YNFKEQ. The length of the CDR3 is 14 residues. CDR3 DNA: TGTGCCAGCAGCCAAGGTAGAGTCGGGACCTCGCAGTTCTTC. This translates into CASSQGRVGTSQFF.

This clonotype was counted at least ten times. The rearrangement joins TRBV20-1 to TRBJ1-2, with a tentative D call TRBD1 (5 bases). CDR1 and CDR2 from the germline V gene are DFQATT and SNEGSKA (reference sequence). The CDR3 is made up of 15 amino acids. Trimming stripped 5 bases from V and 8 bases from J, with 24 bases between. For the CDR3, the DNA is TGCAGTGCTGGAACACAGGTTACAAGCCCCTGGGGCTACACCTTC. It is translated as CSAGTQVTSPWGYTF.

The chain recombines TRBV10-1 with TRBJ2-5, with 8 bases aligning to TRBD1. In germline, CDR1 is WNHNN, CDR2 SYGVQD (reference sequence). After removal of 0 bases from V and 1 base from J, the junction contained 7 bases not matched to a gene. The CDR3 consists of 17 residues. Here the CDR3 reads CASSESPRDRTQETQYF. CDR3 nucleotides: TGCGCCAGCAGTGAGTCTCCCCGGGACAGGACCCAAGAGACCCAGTACTTC.

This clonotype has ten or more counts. The CDR3 reads CASSPESGGRSEQYV. The DNA for the CDR3 is TGTGCCAGCTCACCGGAGAGTGGCGGGAGGAGCGAGCAGTACGTC. The genes are TRBV18 and TRBJ2-7, with 8 bases aligning to TRBD2. The CDR3 sequence is 15 residues long. The V gene end was trimmed by 3 bases and the J gene end by 6 bases; junction bases not matched to a gene: 10. Germline-derived CDR1 and CDR2 are KGHSH and LQKENI.

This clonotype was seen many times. This chain's CDR3 is CASSRPGTAEAFF. The CDR3 region has the DNA TGTGCCAGCAGCCGCCCGGGGACAGCTGAAGCTTTCTTT. V gene TRBV12-3 or TRBV12-4 combines with J gene TRBJ1-1; 7 bases are shared with TRBD1. The CDR3 is 13 amino acids. The V and J ends lost 6 bases and 6 bases, in that order; junction bases with no gene match: 7.